This is a list of T cell receptor beta chains from one sample in a study of glioma-infiltrating T cells after dendritic cell vaccination. Clones were sequenced by immunoSEQ multiplex PCR, and TCRdb holds only the in-frame ones, with some missing. This sample has 75,000 to 100,000 clones, with over 60% found just once. The sequences come from blood, collected before dendritic cell vaccination. The receptors originated from a human donor with glioblastoma. The CDR3 runs from the conserved cysteine through the conserved F or W. Fields, in order: CDR3 protein, CDR3 DNA, clone size, J gene, D gene, V gene. The D gene is left open where the match is weak. Clone size appears in some rows only: once, few, many, or a class for an expanded clone.

CASSELGQTQYF	TGTGCCAGCAGTGAACTGGGGCAGACCCAGTACTTC	.	TRBJ2-5	.	TRBV6-1
CASSRPGQGPNGYTF	TGTGCCAGCAGCCGTCCGGGACAGGGCCCCAATGGCTACACCTTC	.	TRBJ1-2	TRBD1	TRBV7-9
CASSTGNNEKLFF	TGTGCCAGCAGTACAGGGAATAATGAAAAACTGTTTTTT	once	TRBJ1-4	.	TRBV2
CASSIYLTEVKNIQYF	TGTGCCAGTAGTATCTATCTCACCGAGGTCAAAAACATTCAGTACTTC	.	TRBJ2-4	.	TRBV19
CASSLVLANTEAFF	TGTGCCAGCAGCTTAGTGCTGGCGAACACTGAAGCTTTCTTT	.	TRBJ1-1	.	TRBV7-9
CASSASTEEQYF	TGTGCCAGCAGTGCGTCGACAGAAGAGCAGTACTTC	.	TRBJ2-7	.	TRBV2
CASSSTGSGQETQYF	TGTGCCAGCAGCTCTACAGGGAGTGGGCAAGAGACCCAGTACTTC	.	TRBJ2-5	.	TRBV7-6
CASSPQGYTEAFF	TGTGCCAGCTCACCACAGGGGTACACTGAAGCTTTCTTT	.	TRBJ1-1	.	TRBV18
CASSFADTQYF	TGTGCCAGCAGTTTCGCAGATACGCAGTATTTT	.	TRBJ2-3	.	TRBV6-5
CASMEANYQETQYF	TGCGCCAGCATGGAAGCGAACTATCAAGAGACCCAGTACTTC	.	TRBJ2-5	.	TRBV5-1
CASSQVGQGYLNSPLHF	TGCGCCAGCAGCCAAGTCGGACAGGGGTATTTGAATTCACCCCTCCACTTT	once	TRBJ1-6	TRBD1	TRBV4-1
CASSPRDRDSGNTIYF	TGTGCCAGCAGTCCACGTGACAGGGACTCTGGAAACACCATATATTTT	.	TRBJ1-3	TRBD1	TRBV28
CASSLGQEGSPLHF	TGCGCCAGCAGCTTGGGACAAGAGGGATCACCCCTCCACTTT	.	TRBJ1-6	.	TRBV5-1
CASSGLAGLSVQYF	TGTGCCAGCAGTGGACTAGCTGGGCTGTCAGTTCAGTACTTC	few	TRBJ2-4	TRBD2	TRBV2
CASGRQTGNRLNYGYTF	TGTGCCAGCGGCCGACAGACAGGGAACCGACTAAACTATGGCTACACCTTC	.	TRBJ1-2	TRBD1	TRBV7-9
CASSLTTGAPEGQPQHF	TGTGCCAGCTCACTTACGACAGGGGCGCCAGAAGGGCAGCCCCAGCATTTT	.	TRBJ1-5	TRBD1	TRBV18
CASSAGAAGTGELFF	TGCGCCAGCAGTGCTGGGGCCGCGGGGACCGGGGAGCTGTTTTTT	.	TRBJ2-2	.	TRBV10-1
CASSQDAGTSDTYEQYF	TGTGCCAGCAGCCAAGACGCCGGGACTAGCGACACCTACGAGCAGTACTTC	.	TRBJ2-7	TRBD2	TRBV4-2
CASSPGLADTYEQYF	TGTGCTAGCAGCCCGGGGCTAGCGGATACCTACGAGCAGTACTTC	.	TRBJ2-7	TRBD2	TRBV7-7
CASSYRQGTYTEAFF	TGTGCCAGCAGTTACCGACAGGGTACTTACACTGAAGCTTTCTTT	.	TRBJ1-1	TRBD1	TRBV6-6
CASSPTSLYTDTQYF	TGCGCCAGCAGTCCGACTAGCCTTTACACAGATACGCAGTATTTT	once	TRBJ2-3	TRBD2	TRBV10-1
CASSDSTYEQYF	TGTGCCAGTTCGGACAGCACCTACGAGCAGTACTTC	.	TRBJ2-7	.	TRBV6-5
CASSLVALANYGYTF	TGTGCCAGCAGCTTGGTAGCCCTAGCTAACTATGGCTACACCTTC	.	TRBJ1-2	.	TRBV5-5
CASSERGTSSYEQYF	TGTGCCAGCAGTGAAAGGGGGACATCCTCCTACGAGCAGTACTTC	.	TRBJ2-7	.	TRBV2
CASSRGRDSIYEQYF	TGTGCCAGCAGTCGAGGACGGGACTCAATCTACGAGCAGTACTTC	.	TRBJ2-7	.	TRBV6-5
CATSSATVNEKLFF	TGTGCCACCAGCAGTGCGACAGTTAATGAAAAACTGTTTTTT	few	TRBJ1-4	.	TRBV15
CASSPSRRVGTEAFF	TGCGCCAGCAGTCCATCCAGGCGGGTTGGTACTGAAGCTTTCTTT	.	TRBJ1-1	.	TRBV10-1
CASSRLASGTGELFF	TGTGCCAGCAGTCGACTGGCCAGCGGCACCGGGGAGCTGTTTTTT	once	TRBJ2-2	.	TRBV6-4
CASSLGSSQETQYF	TGCGCCAGCAGCTTGGGGAGTAGTCAGGAGACCCAGTACTTC	.	TRBJ2-5	.	TRBV5-1
CASSLAARGFATEAFF	TGTGCCAGCAGCTTAGCGGCCAGGGGGTTCGCCACTGAAGCTTTCTTT	.	TRBJ1-1	TRBD1	TRBV7-2
CASSLDTAYEQYF	TGTGCCAGCAGTTTGGATACAGCCTACGAGCAGTACTTC	few	TRBJ2-7	.	TRBV28
CASRARDRPHYTF	TGTGCCAGCAGGGCCCGGGACAGACCTCACTACACCTTC	.	TRBJ1-2	TRBD1	TRBV6-1
CASSPGLAGTYEQYF	TGTGCCAGCAGCCCGGGACTAGCGGGAACCTACGAGCAGTACTTC	.	TRBJ2-7	TRBD2	TRBV27
CASSHQGNYGYTF	TGCGCCAGCAGCCATCAGGGAAACTATGGCTACACCTTC	.	TRBJ1-2	.	TRBV4-1
CASSIDPGGLRTGELFF	TGTGCCAGTAGTATAGACCCGGGAGGGCTTCGGACCGGGGAGCTGTTTTTT	.	TRBJ2-2	TRBD2	TRBV19
CASSESKSGQVRPALHF	TGCGCCAGCAGTGAGTCTAAGTCGGGACAGGTCCGGCCCGCCCTCCACTTT	.	TRBJ1-6	TRBD1	TRBV10-1
CASSPNIFGRANTEAFF	TGTGCCAGCTCACCTAACATTTTTGGGCGGGCAAACACTGAAGCTTTCTTT	once	TRBJ1-1	.	TRBV18
CASSPGGGLAGELFF	TGCGCCAGCAGCCCTGGCGGGGGGCTGGCCGGGGAGCTGTTTTTT	.	TRBJ2-2	TRBD2	TRBV5-1
CASSISRGNNEKLFF	TGTGCCAGTAGTATTTCGAGGGGGAATAATGAAAAACTGTTTTTT	few	TRBJ1-4	.	TRBV19
CASSKEGSQGPEQYF	TGTGCCAGCAGCAAAGAAGGCTCCCAGGGTCCCGAGCAGTACTTC	.	TRBJ2-7	.	TRBV21-1
CAWSRTAAYEQYF	TGTGCCTGGAGTCGGACAGCCGCCTACGAGCAGTACTTC	.	TRBJ2-7	.	TRBV30
CASSPGLAPDTQYF	TGTGCCAGCTCCCCCGGACTAGCTCCAGATACGCAGTATTTT	.	TRBJ2-3	TRBD2	TRBV18
CATSSPGLAGPSYNEQFF	TGTGCCACCAGCAGTCCGGGACTAGCGGGGCCTTCCTACAATGAGCAGTTCTTC	few	TRBJ2-1	TRBD2	TRBV15
CASSEGTSGGASTDTQYF	TGTGCCAGCAGCGAGGGGACTAGCGGGGGGGCTAGCACAGATACGCAGTATTTT	.	TRBJ2-3	TRBD2	TRBV9
CASSLVPGEYEQYF	TGCGCCAGCAGCTTGGTCCCGGGGGAGTACGAGCAGTACTTC	.	TRBJ2-7	.	TRBV5-1
CASSLQGRSNEKLFF	TGTGCCAGCAGCTTACAGGGGCGAAGTAATGAAAAACTGTTTTTT	.	TRBJ1-4	TRBD1	TRBV5-8
CATSRQGQNEKLFF	TGTGCCACCTCCAGACAGGGCCAAAATGAAAAACTGTTTTTT	once	TRBJ1-4	TRBD1	TRBV2
CASSLVGGLGYTF	TGTGCCAGCAGCTTAGTGGGGGGGCTTGGCTACACCTTC	.	TRBJ1-2	.	TRBV13
CATGGYTEAFF	TGTGCCACTGGCGGTTACACTGAAGCTTTCTTT	many	TRBJ1-1	.	TRBV6-5
CASSFSGTAYGYTF	TGTGCCAGCAGCTTTTCAGGGACAGCTTATGGCTACACCTTC	.	TRBJ1-2	TRBD1	TRBV5-4
CASSLIATTNEKLFF	TGTGCCAGCAGCTTAATCGCTACAACTAATGAAAAACTGTTTTTT	.	TRBJ1-4	.	TRBV7-9
CASSPRDRGRETQYF	TGTGCCAGCAGCCCGAGGGACAGGGGACGGGAGACCCAGTACTTC	.	TRBJ2-5	TRBD1	TRBV9
CASSPSGVRLGQYF	TGTGCCAGCAGCCCCTCGGGGGTGCGGTTGGGGCAGTACTTC	.	TRBJ2-7	.	TRBV7-2